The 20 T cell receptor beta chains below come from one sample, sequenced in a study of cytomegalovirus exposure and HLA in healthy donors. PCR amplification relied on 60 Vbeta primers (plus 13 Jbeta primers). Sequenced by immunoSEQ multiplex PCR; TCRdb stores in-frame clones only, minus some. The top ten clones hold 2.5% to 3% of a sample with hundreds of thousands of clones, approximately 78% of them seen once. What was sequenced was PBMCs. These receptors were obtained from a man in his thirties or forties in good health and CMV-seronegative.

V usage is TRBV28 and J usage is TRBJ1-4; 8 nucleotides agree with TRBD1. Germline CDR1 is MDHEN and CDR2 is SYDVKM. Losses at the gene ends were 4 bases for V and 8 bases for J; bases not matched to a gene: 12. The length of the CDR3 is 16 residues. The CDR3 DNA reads TGTGCCAGCAGTTCCCCCTCGACAGGGGATCGAGAAAAACTGTTTTTT. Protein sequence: CASSSPSTGDREKLFF.

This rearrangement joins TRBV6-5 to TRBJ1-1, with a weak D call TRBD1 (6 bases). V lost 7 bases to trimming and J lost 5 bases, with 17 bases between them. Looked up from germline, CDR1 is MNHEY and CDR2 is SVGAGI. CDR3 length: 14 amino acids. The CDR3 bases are TGTGCCAGCAAGGGGAAACAGGGTTTGACTGAAGCTTTCTTT. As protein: CASKGKQGLTEAFF.

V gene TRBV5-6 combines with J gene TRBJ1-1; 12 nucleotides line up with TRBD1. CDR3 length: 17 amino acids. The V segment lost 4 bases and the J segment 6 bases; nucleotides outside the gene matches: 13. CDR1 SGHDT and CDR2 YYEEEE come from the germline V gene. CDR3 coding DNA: TGTGCCAGCAGCGTAGGGACAGGGGGCGACCCCCTCCCTGAAGCTTTCTTT. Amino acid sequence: CASSVGTGGDPLPEAFF.

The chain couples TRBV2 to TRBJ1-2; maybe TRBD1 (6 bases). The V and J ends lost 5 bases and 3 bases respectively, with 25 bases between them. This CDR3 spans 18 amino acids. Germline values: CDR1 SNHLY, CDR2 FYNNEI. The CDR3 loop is CASSPTHRVQGGDYGYTF. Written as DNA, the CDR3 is TGTGCCAGCAGTCCTACCCACCGAGTCCAAGGGGGGGACTATGGCTACACCTTC.

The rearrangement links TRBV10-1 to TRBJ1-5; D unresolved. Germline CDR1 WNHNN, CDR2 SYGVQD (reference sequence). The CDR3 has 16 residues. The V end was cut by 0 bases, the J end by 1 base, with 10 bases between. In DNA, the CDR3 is TGCGCCAGCAGTGAGTCCCCCCGGGTCAGCAATCAGCCCCAGCATTTT. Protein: CASSESPRVSNQPQHF.

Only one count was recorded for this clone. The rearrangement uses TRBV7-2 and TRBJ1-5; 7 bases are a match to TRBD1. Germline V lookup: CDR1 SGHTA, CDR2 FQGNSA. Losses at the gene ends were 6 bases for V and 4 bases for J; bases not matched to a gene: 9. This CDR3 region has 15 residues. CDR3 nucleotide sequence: TGTGCCAGCAGTCCAGTTGGACAGGTTAATCAGCCCCAGCATTTT. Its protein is CASSPVGQVNQPQHF.

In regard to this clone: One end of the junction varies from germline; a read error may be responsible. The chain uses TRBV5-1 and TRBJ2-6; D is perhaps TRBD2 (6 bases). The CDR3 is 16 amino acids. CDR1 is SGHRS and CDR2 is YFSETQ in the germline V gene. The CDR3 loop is CASSLEAGTGASVLTF. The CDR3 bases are TGCGCCAGCAGCTTGGAGGCAGGGACTGGGGCCAGCGTCCTGACTTTC.

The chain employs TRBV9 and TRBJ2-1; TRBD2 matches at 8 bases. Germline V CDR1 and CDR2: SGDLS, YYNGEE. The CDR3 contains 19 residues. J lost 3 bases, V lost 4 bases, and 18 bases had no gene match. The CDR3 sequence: CASSPSTERAGVIYNEQFF. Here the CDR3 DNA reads TGTGCCAGCAGCCCTAGCACGGAGCGAGCGGGGGTAATCTACAATGAGCAGTTCTTC.

The CDR3 DNA is TGTGCCAGCAGACGGACAGGGGATCAGCCCCAGCATTTT. It translates to CASRRTGDQPQHF. The rearrangement links TRBV27 to TRBJ1-5; 9 bases are shared with TRBD1. This CDR3 contains 13 residues. The germline gives CDR1 MNHEY, CDR2 SMNVEV (reference sequence). V lost 6 bases, J lost 5 bases, and 2 bases stayed unmatched.

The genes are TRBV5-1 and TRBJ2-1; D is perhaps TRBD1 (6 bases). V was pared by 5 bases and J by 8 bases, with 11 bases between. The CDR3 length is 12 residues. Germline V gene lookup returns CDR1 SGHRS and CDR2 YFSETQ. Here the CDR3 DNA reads TGCGCCAGCAGAACAGGGTGGGATGAGCAGTTCTTC. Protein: CASRTGWDEQFF.

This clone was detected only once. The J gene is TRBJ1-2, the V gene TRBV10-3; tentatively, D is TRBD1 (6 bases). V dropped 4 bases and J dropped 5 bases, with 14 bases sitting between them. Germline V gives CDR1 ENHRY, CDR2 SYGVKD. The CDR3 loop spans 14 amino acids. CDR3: CAISALDRTYGYTF. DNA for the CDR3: TGTGCCATCAGTGCGTTGGACAGAACTTATGGCTACACCTTC.

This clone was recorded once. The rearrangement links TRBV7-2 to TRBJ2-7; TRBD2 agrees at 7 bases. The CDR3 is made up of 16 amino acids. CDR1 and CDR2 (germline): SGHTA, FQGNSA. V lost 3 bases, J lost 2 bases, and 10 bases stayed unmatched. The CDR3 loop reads CASSFLGGGPPYEQYF. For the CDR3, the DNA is TGTGCCAGCAGCTTTTTGGGGGGGGGTCCCCCCTACGAGCAGTACTTC.

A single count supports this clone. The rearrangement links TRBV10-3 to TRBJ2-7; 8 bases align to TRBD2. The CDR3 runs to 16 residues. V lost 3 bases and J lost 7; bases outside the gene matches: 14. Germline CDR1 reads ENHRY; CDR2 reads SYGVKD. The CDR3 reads CAISDFDRRGAGEQYF. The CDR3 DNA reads TGTGCCATCAGTGATTTTGACAGGCGGGGGGCGGGGGAGCAGTACTTC.

CDR3 protein: CASSVAPGTGSYEQYF. For the CDR3, the DNA is TGTGCCAGCAGCGTAGCCCCCGGGACAGGGAGCTACGAGCAGTACTTC. The V call is TRBV9, the J call TRBJ2-7; 9 bases are a match to TRBD1. Per the germline V gene, CDR1 is SGDLS and CDR2 is YYNGEE. The CDR3 covers 16 residues. With V trimmed by 0 bases and J by 3 bases, 7 bases remained unmatched.

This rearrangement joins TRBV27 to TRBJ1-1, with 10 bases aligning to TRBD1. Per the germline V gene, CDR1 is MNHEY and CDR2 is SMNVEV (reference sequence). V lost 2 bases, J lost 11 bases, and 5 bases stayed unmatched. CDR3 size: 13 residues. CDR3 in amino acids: CASSLDRGQQAFF. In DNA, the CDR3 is TGTGCCAGCAGTTTAGACAGGGGGCAGCAGGCTTTCTTT.

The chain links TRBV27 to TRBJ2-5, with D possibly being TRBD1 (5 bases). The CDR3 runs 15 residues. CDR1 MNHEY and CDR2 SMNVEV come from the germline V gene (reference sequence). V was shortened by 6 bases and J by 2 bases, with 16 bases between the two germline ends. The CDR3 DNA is TGTGCCAGCAGCCCACGGGCAGGGTCTCAAGAGACCCAGTACTTC. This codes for CASSPRAGSQETQYF.

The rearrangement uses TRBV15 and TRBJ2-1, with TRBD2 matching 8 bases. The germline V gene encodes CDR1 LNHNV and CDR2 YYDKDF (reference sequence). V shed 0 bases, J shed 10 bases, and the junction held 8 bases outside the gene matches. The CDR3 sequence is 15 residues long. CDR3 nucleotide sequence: TGTGCCACCAGCAGAGATCTGGGACTAGGGAAGGAGCAGTTCTTC. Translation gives CATSRDLGLGKEQFF.

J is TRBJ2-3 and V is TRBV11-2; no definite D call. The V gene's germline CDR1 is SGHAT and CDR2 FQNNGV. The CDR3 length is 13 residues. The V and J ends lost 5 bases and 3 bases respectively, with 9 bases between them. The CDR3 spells CASSLRLTDTQYF. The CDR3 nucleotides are TGTGCCAGCAGCCTCCGACTGACAGATACGCAGTATTTT. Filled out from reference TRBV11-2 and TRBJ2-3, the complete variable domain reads EAGVAQSPRYKIIEKRQSVAFWCNPISGHATLYWYQQILGQGPKLLIQFQNNGVVDDSQLPKDRFSAERLKGVDSTLKIQPAKLEDSAVYLCASSLRLTDTQYFGPGTRLTVL.

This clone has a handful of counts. The CDR3: CASSQDWLRNTEAFF. CDR3 sequence (DNA): TGCGCCAGCAGCCAAGATTGGCTTCGGAACACTGAAGCTTTCTTT. The J gene is TRBJ1-1, the V gene TRBV4-1; D gene uncertain. Deletions cut 0 bases from V and 1 base from J, with 9 bases between. The length of the CDR3 is 15 residues. Germline CDR1 and CDR2: MGHRA and YSYEKL.

The CDR3 DNA is TGTGCCAGCTCTCCGGGGTTCGAAAATGAAAAACTGTTTTTT. Protein: CASSPGFENEKLFF. The V call is TRBV18, the J call TRBJ1-4; D is unclear. Trimming took off 6 bases at V and 5 bases at J, with 13 bases between the two ends. The CDR3 runs 14 residues. Germline V lookup: CDR1 KGHSH, CDR2 LQKENI. Complete variable domain (other parts from reference TRBV18 and TRBJ1-4): NAGVMQNPRHLVRRRGQEARLRCSPMKGHSHVYWYRQLPEEGLKFMVYLQKENIIDESGMPKERFSAEFPKEGPSILRIQQVVRGDSAAYFCASSPGFENEKLFFGSGTQLSVL.